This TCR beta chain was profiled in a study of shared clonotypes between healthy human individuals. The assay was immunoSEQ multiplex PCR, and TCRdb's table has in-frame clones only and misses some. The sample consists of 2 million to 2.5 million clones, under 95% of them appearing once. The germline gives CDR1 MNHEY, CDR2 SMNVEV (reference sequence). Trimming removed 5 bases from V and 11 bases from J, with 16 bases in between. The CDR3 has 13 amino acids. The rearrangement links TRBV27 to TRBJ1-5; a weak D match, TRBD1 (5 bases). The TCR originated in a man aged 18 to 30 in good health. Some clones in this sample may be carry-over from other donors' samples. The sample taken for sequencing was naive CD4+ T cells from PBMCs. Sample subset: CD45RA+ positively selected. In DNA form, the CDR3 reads TGTGCCAGCAGTCCCGAGGGAGGGGTGGCCCAGCATTTT. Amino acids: CASSPEGGVAQHF.